This T cell receptor beta chain stems from a study of blood T cells in healthy people across ages. Points from the study as a whole: The long-lived group displayed more naive CD4+ cells, plus higher diversity, than the aged donors did. Older age went with lower TCR beta diversity per million T cells, in a roughly linear way.

With respect to this clonotype: Its antigen is still unknown. At one end, the junction sequence differs from germline, possibly due to a read error.

Isolation of PBMCs gave at least 7 million cells per sample. A sample-barcoded 5' primer and a J-beta primer mix were used in a second PCR of about 7 to 12 cycles. MiXCR, applied by TCRdb to the 5' RACE reads, yields one record per CDR3 protein. The profile shows hundreds of thousands of distinct CDR3 sequences, about 42% of them singletons. This CDR3 contains 16 residues. The germline gives CDR1 SGHTA, CDR2 FQGNSA. V gene TRBV7-2 combines with J gene TRBJ1-5, with TRBD1 as a possible D gene (6 bases). The sample taken for sequencing was blood. The source of this sequence is an older woman in good health. This CDR3 is CVSSLGPAGDNQPQHF. CDR3 coding DNA: TGTGTCAGCAGCTTAGGGCCCGCAGGGGACAATCAGCCCCAGCATTTT.